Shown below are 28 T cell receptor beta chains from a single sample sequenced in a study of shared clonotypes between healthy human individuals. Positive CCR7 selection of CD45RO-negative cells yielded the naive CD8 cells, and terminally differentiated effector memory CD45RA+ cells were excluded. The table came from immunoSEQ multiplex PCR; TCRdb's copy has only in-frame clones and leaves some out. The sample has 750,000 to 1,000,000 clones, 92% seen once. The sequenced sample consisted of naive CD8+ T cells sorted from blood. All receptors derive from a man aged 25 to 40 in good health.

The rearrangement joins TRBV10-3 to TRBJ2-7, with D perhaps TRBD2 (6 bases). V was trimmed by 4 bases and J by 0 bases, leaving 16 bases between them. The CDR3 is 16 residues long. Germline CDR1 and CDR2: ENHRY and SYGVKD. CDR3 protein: CAISGGDRSSSYEQYF. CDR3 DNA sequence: TGTGCCATCAGTGGGGGGGACCGCTCGAGCTCCTACGAGCAGTACTTC.

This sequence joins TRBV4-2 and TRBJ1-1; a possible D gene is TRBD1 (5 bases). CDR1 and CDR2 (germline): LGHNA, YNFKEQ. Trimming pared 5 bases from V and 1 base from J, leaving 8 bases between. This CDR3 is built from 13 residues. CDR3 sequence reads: CASSGAGNTEAFF. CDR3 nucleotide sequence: TGTGCCAGCAGCGGGGCGGGGAACACTGAAGCTTTCTTT.

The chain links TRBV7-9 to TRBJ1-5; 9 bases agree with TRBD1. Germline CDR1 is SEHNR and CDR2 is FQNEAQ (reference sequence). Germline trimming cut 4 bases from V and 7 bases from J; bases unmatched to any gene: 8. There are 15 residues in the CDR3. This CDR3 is CASSSGQGRSQPQHF. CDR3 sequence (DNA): TGTGCCAGCAGCTCGGGACAGGGAAGATCGCAGCCCCAGCATTTT.

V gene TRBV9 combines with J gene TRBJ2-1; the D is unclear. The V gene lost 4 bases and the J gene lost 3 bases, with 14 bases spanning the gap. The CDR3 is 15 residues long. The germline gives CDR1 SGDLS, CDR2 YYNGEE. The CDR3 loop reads CASSPPVGDYNEQFF. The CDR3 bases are TGTGCCAGCAGCCCCCCGGTCGGAGACTACAATGAGCAGTTCTTC.

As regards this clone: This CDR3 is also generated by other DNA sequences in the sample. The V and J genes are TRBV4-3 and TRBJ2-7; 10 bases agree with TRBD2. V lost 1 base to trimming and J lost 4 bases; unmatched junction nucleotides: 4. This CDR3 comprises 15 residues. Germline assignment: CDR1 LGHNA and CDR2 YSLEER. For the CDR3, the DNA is TGCGCCAGCAGCCAAGGGACTAGCGGCACTTACGAGCAGTACTTC. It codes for CASSQGTSGTYEQYF.

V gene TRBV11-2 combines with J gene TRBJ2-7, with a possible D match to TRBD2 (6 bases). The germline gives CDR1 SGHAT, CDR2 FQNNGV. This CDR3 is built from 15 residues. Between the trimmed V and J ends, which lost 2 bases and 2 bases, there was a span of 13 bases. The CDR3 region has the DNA TGTGCCAGCAGCTTACGTGGGGGGTCCCCCTACGAGCAGTACTTC. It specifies CASSLRGGSPYEQYF.

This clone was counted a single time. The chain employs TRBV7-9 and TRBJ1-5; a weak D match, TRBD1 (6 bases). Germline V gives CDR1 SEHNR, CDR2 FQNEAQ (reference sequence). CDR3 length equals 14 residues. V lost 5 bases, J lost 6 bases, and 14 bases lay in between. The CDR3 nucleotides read TGTGCCAGCAGCGACAGGCTTAATCCTCAGCCCCAGCATTTT. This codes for CASSDRLNPQPQHF.

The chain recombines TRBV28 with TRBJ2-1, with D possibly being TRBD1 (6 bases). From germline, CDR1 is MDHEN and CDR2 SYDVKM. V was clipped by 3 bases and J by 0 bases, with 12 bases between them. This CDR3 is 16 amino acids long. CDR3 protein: CASSFDQGSSYNEQFF. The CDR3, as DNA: TGTGCCAGCAGTTTCGACCAGGGGAGCTCCTACAATGAGCAGTTCTTC. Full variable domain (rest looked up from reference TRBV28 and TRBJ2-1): DVKVTQSSRYLVKRTGEKVFLECVQDMDHENMFWYRQDPGLGLRLIYFSYDVKMKEKGDIPEGYSVSREKKERFSLILESASTNQTSMYLCASSFDQGSSYNEQFFGPGTRLTVL.

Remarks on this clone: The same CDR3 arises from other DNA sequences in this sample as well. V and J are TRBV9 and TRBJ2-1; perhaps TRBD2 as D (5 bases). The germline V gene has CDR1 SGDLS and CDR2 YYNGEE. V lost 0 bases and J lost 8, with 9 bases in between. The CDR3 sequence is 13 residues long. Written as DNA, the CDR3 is TGTGCCAGCAGCGTAGGCCTAGCTCATGAGCAGTTCTTC. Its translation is CASSVGLAHEQFF.

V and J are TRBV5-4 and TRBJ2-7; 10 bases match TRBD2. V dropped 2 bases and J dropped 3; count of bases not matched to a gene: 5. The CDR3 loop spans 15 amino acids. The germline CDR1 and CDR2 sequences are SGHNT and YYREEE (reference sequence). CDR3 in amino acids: CASSLEAGGIYEQYF. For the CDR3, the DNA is TGTGCCAGCAGCTTAGAAGCGGGAGGGATCTACGAGCAGTACTTC.

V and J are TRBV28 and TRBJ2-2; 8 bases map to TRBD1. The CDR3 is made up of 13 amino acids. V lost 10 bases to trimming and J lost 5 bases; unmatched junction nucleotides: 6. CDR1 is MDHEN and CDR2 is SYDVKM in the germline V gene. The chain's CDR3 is CAIAHRGTGELFF. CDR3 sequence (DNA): TGTGCCATCGCCCACAGGGGGACCGGGGAGCTGTTTTTT. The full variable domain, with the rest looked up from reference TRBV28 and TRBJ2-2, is DVKVTQSSRYLVKRTGEKVFLECVQDMDHENMFWYRQDPGLGLRLIYFSYDVKMKEKGDIPEGYSVSREKKERFSLILESASTNQTSMYLCAIAHRGTGELFFGEGSRLTVL.

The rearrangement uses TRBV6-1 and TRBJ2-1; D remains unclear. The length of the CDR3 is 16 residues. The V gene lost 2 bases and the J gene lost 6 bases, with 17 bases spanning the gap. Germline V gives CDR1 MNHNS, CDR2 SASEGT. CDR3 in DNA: TGTGCCAGCAGTGAAAAGTACTACCATTCGCTCAATGAGCAGTTCTTC. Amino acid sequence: CASSEKYYHSLNEQFF.

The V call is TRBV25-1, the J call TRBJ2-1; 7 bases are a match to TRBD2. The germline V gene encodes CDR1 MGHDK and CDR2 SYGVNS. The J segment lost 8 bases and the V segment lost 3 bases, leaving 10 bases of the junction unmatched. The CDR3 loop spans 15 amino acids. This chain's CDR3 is CASSDRGRAPHEQFF. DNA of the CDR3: TGTGCCAGCAGTGATCGAGGGAGGGCCCCCCATGAGCAGTTCTTC.

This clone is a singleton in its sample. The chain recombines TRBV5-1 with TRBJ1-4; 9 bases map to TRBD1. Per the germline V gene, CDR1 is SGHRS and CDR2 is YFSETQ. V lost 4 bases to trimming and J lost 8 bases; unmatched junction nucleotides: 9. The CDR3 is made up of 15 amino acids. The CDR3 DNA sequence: TGCGCCAGCAGCGCACAGGGGGCGTTAGGGGAAAAACTGTTTTTT. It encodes CASSAQGALGEKLFF.

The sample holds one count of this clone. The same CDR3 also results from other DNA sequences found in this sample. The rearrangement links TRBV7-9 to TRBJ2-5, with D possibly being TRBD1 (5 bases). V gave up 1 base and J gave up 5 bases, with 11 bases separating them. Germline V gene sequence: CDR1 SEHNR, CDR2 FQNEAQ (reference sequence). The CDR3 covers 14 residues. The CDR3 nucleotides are TGTGCCAGCAGCTTAGTCCAGGGTGGGGAGACCCAGTACTTC. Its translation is CASSLVQGGETQYF.

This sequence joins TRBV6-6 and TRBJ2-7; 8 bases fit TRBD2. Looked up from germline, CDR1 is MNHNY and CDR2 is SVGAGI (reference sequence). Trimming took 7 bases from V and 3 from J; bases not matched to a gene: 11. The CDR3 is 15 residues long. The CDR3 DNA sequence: TGTGCCAGCAACCACCCGGGACTAGTCGACTACGAGCAGTACTTC. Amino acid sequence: CASNHPGLVDYEQYF.

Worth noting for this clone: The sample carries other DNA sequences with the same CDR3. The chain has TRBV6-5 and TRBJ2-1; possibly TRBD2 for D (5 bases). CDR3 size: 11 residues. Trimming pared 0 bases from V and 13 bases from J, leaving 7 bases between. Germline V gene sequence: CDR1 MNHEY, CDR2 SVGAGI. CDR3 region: CASSYSREQFF. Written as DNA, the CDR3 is TGTGCCAGCAGTTACTCGAGGGAACAGTTCTTC.

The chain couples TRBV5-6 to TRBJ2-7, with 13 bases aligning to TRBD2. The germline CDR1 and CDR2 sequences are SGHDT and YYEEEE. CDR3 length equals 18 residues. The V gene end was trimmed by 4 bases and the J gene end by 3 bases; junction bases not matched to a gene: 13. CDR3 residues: CASSQIPGLAGKGYEQYF. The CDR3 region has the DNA TGTGCCAGCAGCCAGATTCCGGGACTAGCGGGGAAAGGCTACGAGCAGTACTTC.

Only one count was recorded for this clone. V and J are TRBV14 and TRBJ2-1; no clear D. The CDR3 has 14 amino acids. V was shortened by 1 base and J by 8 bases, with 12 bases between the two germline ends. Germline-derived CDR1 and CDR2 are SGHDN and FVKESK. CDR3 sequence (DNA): TGTGCCAGCAGCCAAGCCTTTGGGCTGGATGAGCAGTTCTTC. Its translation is CASSQAFGLDEQFF.

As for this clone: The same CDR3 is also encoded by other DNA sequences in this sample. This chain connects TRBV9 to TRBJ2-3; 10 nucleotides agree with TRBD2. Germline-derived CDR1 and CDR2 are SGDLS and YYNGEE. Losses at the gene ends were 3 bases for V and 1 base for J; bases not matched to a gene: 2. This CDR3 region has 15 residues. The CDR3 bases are TGTGCCAGCAGCGCCGGACTAGCGGGCACAGATACGCAGTATTTT. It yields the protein CASSAGLAGTDTQYF.

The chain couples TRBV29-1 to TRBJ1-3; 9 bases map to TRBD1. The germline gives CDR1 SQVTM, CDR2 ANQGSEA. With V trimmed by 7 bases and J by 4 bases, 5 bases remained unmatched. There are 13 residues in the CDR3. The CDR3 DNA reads TGCAGCGCCTGGGACAGGGAGGGAAACACCATATATTTT. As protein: CSAWDREGNTIYF.

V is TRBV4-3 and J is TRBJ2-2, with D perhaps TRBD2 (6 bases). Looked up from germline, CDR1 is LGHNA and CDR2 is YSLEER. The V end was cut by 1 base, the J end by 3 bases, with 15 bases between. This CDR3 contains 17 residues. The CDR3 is CASSQVLGREDTGELFF. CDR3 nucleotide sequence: TGCGCCAGCAGCCAAGTACTCGGCAGGGAGGACACCGGGGAGCTGTTTTTT.

CDR3 sequence reads: CASSGTSYPYEQYF. The CDR3 DNA is TGTGCCAGCAGTGGTACTAGCTACCCCTACGAGCAGTACTTC. The chain is built from TRBV6-1 and TRBJ2-7, with D possibly matching TRBD2 (6 bases). The CDR3 has 14 amino acids. Trimming cost V 4 bases and J 2 bases, with 12 bases left between them. Per the germline V gene, CDR1 is MNHNS and CDR2 is SASEGT.

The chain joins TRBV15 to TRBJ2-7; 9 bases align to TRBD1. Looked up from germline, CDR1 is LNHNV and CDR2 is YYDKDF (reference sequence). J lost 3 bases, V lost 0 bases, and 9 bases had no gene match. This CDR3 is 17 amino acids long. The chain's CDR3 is CATSRDFGGQGIYEQYF. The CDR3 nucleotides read TGTGCCACCAGCAGAGATTTTGGGGGACAGGGAATCTACGAGCAGTACTTC.

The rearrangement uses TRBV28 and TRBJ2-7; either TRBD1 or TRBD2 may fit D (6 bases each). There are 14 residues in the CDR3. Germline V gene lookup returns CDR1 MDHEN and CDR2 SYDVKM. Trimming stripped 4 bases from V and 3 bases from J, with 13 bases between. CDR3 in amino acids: CASSWGAGLYEQYF. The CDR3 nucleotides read TGTGCCAGCAGTTGGGGGGCAGGGCTCTACGAGCAGTACTTC.

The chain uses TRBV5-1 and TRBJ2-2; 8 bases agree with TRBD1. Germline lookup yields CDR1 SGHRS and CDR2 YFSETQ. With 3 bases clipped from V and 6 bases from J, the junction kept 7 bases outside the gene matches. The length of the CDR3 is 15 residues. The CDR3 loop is CASSYGQGEPGELFF. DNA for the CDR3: TGCGCCAGCAGCTACGGACAGGGAGAACCCGGGGAGCTGTTTTTT.

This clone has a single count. The DNA for the CDR3 is TGTGCCAGCAGCTCACAGCCCAGGGTATTCTGGGAGCAGTACTTC. Encoded protein: CASSSQPRVFWEQYF. The genes are TRBV6-5 and TRBJ2-7; a weak D match, TRBD1 (5 bases). The CDR3 extends over 15 amino acids. The germline V gene has CDR1 MNHEY and CDR2 SVGAGI. V lost 6 bases and J lost 7, with 22 bases in between.

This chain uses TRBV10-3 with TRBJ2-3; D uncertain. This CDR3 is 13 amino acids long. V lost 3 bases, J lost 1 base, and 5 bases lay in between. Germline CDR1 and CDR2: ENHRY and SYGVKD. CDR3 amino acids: CAISDARTDTQYF. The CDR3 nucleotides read TGTGCCATCAGTGATGCCCGCACAGATACGCAGTATTTT.